This section outlines one T cell receptor beta chain sequence together with its context. These data originate in a study of blood T cell repertoires in COVID-19. About the research overall: There were acute and convalescent COVID-19 samples, and they came from the United States, Italy and Spain. T cells, B-cell-depleted T cells, or PBMCs provided the cDNA or gDNA that served as material.

The assay was immunoSEQ multiplex PCR, and TCRdb's table has in-frame clones only and misses some. Here the sample spans some 75,000 clones, about 89% being singletons. Germline V gives CDR1 SGHKS, CDR2 YYEKEE (reference sequence). The length of the CDR3 is 16 residues. V gave up 0 bases and J gave up 6 bases, with 17 bases separating them. Sample: peripheral blood. The genes are TRBV5-5 and TRBJ2-3; a possible D gene is TRBD2 (6 bases). The sequence came from a man aged 60 to 69 with acute or convalescent COVID-19. CDR3 loop: CASSLVAGGGTDTQYF. CDR3 nucleotide sequence: TGTGCCAGCAGCTTGGTAGCCGGGGGTGGTACCGATACGCAGTATTTT.